This T cell receptor beta chain was identified during a study of blood T cell repertoires in COVID-19. Study at large: Both acute and convalescent COVID-19 samples were obtained from the United States, Italy and Spain. The analysed material was cDNA or gDNA that came from T cells, B-cell-depleted T cells, or PBMCs.

TCRdb keeps only in-frame clones here, not all; method: immunoSEQ multiplex PCR. The table lists 180,000 or so clones, 90% of them singletons. Germline V gene lookup returns CDR1 KGHDR and CDR2 SFDVKD. CDR3 length: 12 amino acids. V was cut by 5 bases and J by 8 bases, with 11 bases left in between. The chain combines TRBV24-1 with TRBJ1-2, with a possible D match to TRBD1 (5 bases). The sample consisted of peripheral blood. This clonotype originated in a man aged 45-60 years with acute or convalescent COVID-19. CDR3 nucleotides: TGTGCCACCAGTGGGGGGGATTCGGGCTACACCTTC. This gives the protein CATSGGDSGYTF.